A single sample gave rise to the 17 T cell receptor beta chains below, sequenced in a study of shared clonotypes between healthy human individuals. The repertoire was sequenced with immunoSEQ multiplex PCR; TCRdb's copy has only in-frame clones and lacks some. Of roughly 2.5 million clones in the sample, about 92% were seen once. Specimen: naive CD4+ T cells sorted from blood. Indicated subset: CD45RA+ positively selected. These receptors were obtained from a young man in good health.

As concerns this clone: Other DNA sequences in this specimen translate into the identical CDR3. The V call is TRBV11-2, the J call TRBJ2-4, with TRBD2 identical over 11 bases. V was clipped by 3 bases and J by 0 bases; unmatched bases: 1. The CDR3 is 16 amino acids. CDR1 and CDR2 from the germline V gene are SGHAT and FQNNGV. This CDR3 is CASSLLAGGAKNIQYF. The DNA of the CDR3 is TGTGCCAGCAGCTTGCTAGCGGGGGGAGCCAAAAACATTCAGTACTTC.

This clone occurred once. This sequence joins TRBV19 and TRBJ2-3; no clear D. CDR3 size: 14 residues. Trimming took 6 bases from V and 2 from J, leaving 12 bases between them. CDR1 and CDR2 (germline): LNHDA, SQIVND (reference sequence). CDR3 amino acids: CASSDGWDTDTQYF. The CDR3 nucleotides are TGTGCCAGTAGCGACGGTTGGGACACAGATACGCAGTATTTT.

This chain uses TRBV7-8 with TRBJ1-1; 10 bases match TRBD1. CDR3 length equals 15 residues. Losses at the gene ends were 6 bases for V and 3 bases for J; bases not matched to a gene: 7. The V gene's germline CDR1 is SGHVS and CDR2 FQNEAQ. The CDR3 region has the DNA TGTGCCAGCAGGCGACAGGGGGCCGCGGACACTGAAGCTTTCTTT. Translation gives CASRRQGAADTEAFF.

As to this clone: Different DNA sequences within this sample yield the same CDR3. The chain uses TRBV5-1 and TRBJ1-2; TRBD1 matches at 10 bases. The CDR3 is 14 residues long. Germline V CDR1 and CDR2: SGHRS, YFSETQ. V lost 4 bases, J lost 1 base, and 1 base stayed unmatched. The CDR3 is CASSRDRGNYGYTF. The CDR3, as DNA: TGCGCCAGCAGCCGGGACAGGGGTAACTATGGCTACACCTTC.

The count of this clone is one. The rearrangement links TRBV18 to TRBJ2-2, with D unresolved. In germline, CDR1 is KGHSH, CDR2 LQKENI. V was clipped by 3 bases and J by 5 bases, with 10 bases between them. The CDR3 covers 14 residues. CDR3 protein: CASSPLLDTGELFF. CDR3 coding DNA: TGTGCCAGCTCACCCCTCCTGGATACCGGGGAGCTGTTTTTT.

The chain carries TRBV6-1 and TRBJ1-3; 8 bases match TRBD1. With 0 bases clipped from V and 2 bases from J, the junction kept 6 bases outside the gene matches. In germline, CDR1 is MNHNS, CDR2 SASEGT. This CDR3 is built from 17 residues. CDR3 sequence (DNA): TGTGCCAGCAGTGAAGCGAGCCCGACAGGGGCTGGAAACACCATATATTTT. Protein product: CASSEASPTGAGNTIYF.

V and J are TRBV7-2 and TRBJ1-5; D unresolved. In germline, CDR1 is SGHTA, CDR2 FQGNSA. The ends were cut back, 3 bases at V and 4 bases at J, with 7 bases in the middle. CDR3 size: 13 residues. The CDR3 loop reads CASSFSRNQPQHF. In DNA, the CDR3 is TGTGCCAGCAGCTTTTCGAGGAATCAGCCCCAGCATTTT.

The chain recombines TRBV18 with TRBJ2-7; 7 bases map to TRBD1. CDR3 length: 14 amino acids. Germline-derived CDR1 and CDR2 are KGHSH and LQKENI. V dropped 2 bases and J dropped 2; count of bases not matched to a gene: 3. CDR3 DNA: TGTGCCAGCTCACCAGGGACAGCTCCCTACGAGCAGTACTTC. It yields the protein CASSPGTAPYEQYF.

The rearrangement uses TRBV7-2 and TRBJ2-4, with D unresolved. Trimming left V 4 bases short and J 0 bases short, with 7 bases between. The CDR3 contains 14 residues. Germline CDR1 is SGHTA and CDR2 is FQGNSA. The CDR3 DNA sequence: TGTGCCAGCAGCTCGGACGGAGCCAAAAACATTCAGTACTTC. Its protein is CASSSDGAKNIQYF.

The rearrangement uses TRBV15 and TRBJ1-1, with D possibly TRBD1 on 5 matching bases. Trimming removed 4 bases at V and 4 bases at J, with 13 bases between. The CDR3 is 14 amino acids. Germline CDR1 LNHNV, CDR2 YYDKDF (reference sequence). DNA for the CDR3: TGTGCCACCAGCATAGAGCGGGGCTCCACTGAAGCTTTCTTT. This gives the protein CATSIERGSTEAFF. The full variable domain, with the rest looked up from reference TRBV15 and TRBJ1-1, is DAMVIQNPRYQVTQFGKPVTLSCSQTLNHNVMYWYQQKSSQAPKLLFHYYDKDFNNEADTPDNFQSRRPNTSFCFLDIRSPGLGDTAMYLCATSIERGSTEAFFGQGTRLTVV.

The rearrangement joins TRBV19 to TRBJ1-4; D not certain. Germline V gives CDR1 LNHDA, CDR2 SQIVND (reference sequence). This CDR3 region has 15 residues. V was pared by 9 bases and J by 8 bases, with 22 bases between. The CDR3 nucleotides are TGTGCCAGCAGCAGAAACCGGCGACAAGGAGAAAAACTGTTTTTT. Its translation: CASSRNRRQGEKLFF.

With respect to this clone: Other DNA sequences of this sample code for an identical CDR3. The rearrangement uses TRBV28 and TRBJ2-7; 7 bases map to TRBD1. The CDR3 runs 13 residues. V was pared by 5 bases and J by 2 bases, with 3 bases of the junction left unmatched. Germline-derived CDR1 and CDR2 are MDHEN and SYDVKM. The CDR3 here is CASSGQAPYEQYF. CDR3 sequence (DNA): TGTGCCAGCAGTGGACAGGCCCCCTACGAGCAGTACTTC.

This clone occurred once. The V gene is TRBV27, the J gene TRBJ2-1; D remains ambiguous. CDR3 size: 16 residues. V was pared by 6 bases and J by 2 bases, with 17 bases between. Germline lookup yields CDR1 MNHEY and CDR2 SMNVEV (reference sequence). This CDR3 reads CASSWALGRTYNEQFF. For the CDR3, the DNA is TGTGCCAGCAGCTGGGCCCTCGGAAGGACCTACAATGAGCAGTTCTTC.

The chain uses TRBV28 and TRBJ1-1; TRBD1 matches at 10 bases. This CDR3 has 14 residues. Looked up from germline, CDR1 is MDHEN and CDR2 is SYDVKM. With 6 bases clipped from V and 6 bases from J, the junction kept 7 bases outside the gene matches. This chain's CDR3 is CASRGTGDTAEAFF. The CDR3 DNA follows: TGTGCCAGCAGAGGGACAGGGGATACCGCTGAAGCTTTCTTT.

About this clone itself: This sample also contains other DNA sequences that code for the same CDR3. The V call is TRBV6-6, the J call TRBJ1-1; no firm D call. The CDR3 contains 13 residues. The germline CDR1 and CDR2 sequences are MNHNY and SVGAGI (reference sequence). V was clipped by 1 base and J by 2 bases, with 5 bases between them. In DNA, the CDR3 is TGTGCCAGCAGTTACTTGCTTAACACTGAAGCTTTCTTT. It specifies CASSYLLNTEAFF.

This chain connects TRBV5-4 to TRBJ2-1; TRBD2 agrees at 11 bases. The V segment lost 4 bases and the J segment 4 bases; nucleotides outside the gene matches: 4. The germline gives CDR1 SGHNT, CDR2 YYREEE (reference sequence). The CDR3 runs 15 residues. CDR3 coding DNA: TGTGCCAGCAGCGCAGGGACTAGCGGATACAATGAGCAGTTCTTC. This gives the protein CASSAGTSGYNEQFF. The variable domain in full, with the rest retrieved from reference TRBV5-4 and TRBJ2-1, is ETGVTQSPTHLIKTRGQQVTLRCSSQSGHNTVSWYQQALGQGPQFIFQYYREEENGRGNFPPRFSGLQFPNYSSELNVNALELDDSALYLCASSAGTSGYNEQFFGPGTRLTVL.

The CDR3 coding sequence is TGTGCCAGCAGTTTTCAGGGGATCTCCGGGGAGCTGTTTTTT. It codes for CASSFQGISGELFF. The chain joins TRBV28 to TRBJ2-2, with a possible D match to TRBD1 (6 bases). V lost 3 bases and J lost 6, with 11 bases in between. The germline CDR1 and CDR2 sequences are MDHEN and SYDVKM. The CDR3 length is 14 residues.